The 29 T cell receptor beta chains in this list originate from one sample, sequenced in a study of control samples from healthy donors and cancer patients. Using immunoSEQ multiplex PCR, the repertoire was profiled, and TCRdb retains in-frame clones only, with some absent. The table records approximately 210,000 clones, about 90% of them present only once. The sample consisted of blood. Receptor source: a man younger than 45 in good health.

The V gene is TRBV6-5, the J gene TRBJ2-2; D is undetermined. There are 16 residues in the CDR3. Germline V gives CDR1 MNHEY, CDR2 SVGAGI. V lost 0 bases to trimming and J lost 1 base, with 9 bases between them. CDR3 protein: CASSYSFSRNTGELFF. The CDR3 DNA reads as TGTGCCAGCAGTTACTCGTTCAGTCGGAACACCGGGGAGCTGTTTTTT.

This sequence joins TRBV6-5 and TRBJ2-2, with D unresolved. Per the germline V gene, CDR1 is MNHEY and CDR2 is SVGAGI. Trimming took off 5 bases at V and 5 bases at J, with 12 bases between the two ends. This CDR3 spans 14 amino acids. The CDR3 loop reads CASSRVMNTGELFF. In DNA, the CDR3 is TGTGCCAGCAGTAGAGTCATGAATACCGGGGAGCTGTTTTTT.

The chain uses TRBV27 and TRBJ2-7, with 8 bases that match TRBD1. The CDR3 has 14 amino acids. Trimming cost V 6 bases and J 0 bases; bases outside gene matches: 4. The germline V gene has CDR1 MNHEY and CDR2 SMNVEV (reference sequence). This CDR3 reads CASSRTGSSYEQYF. The CDR3 region has the DNA TGTGCCAGCAGCCGGACAGGGAGCTCCTACGAGCAGTACTTC.

The chain couples TRBV29-1 to TRBJ2-1; D may be TRBD1 (5 bases). The CDR3 is 14 amino acids. Trimming shortened V by 0 bases and J by 4 bases, and 10 bases separated the two germline ends. Germline values: CDR1 SQVTM, CDR2 ANQGSEA. CDR3 DNA sequence: TGCAGCGTTGAAGAGAGCGACAGATACAATGAGCAGTTCTTC. The encoded protein is CSVEESDRYNEQFF.

This clone was detected a few times. The chain has TRBV7-3 and TRBJ2-1; 7 nucleotides align to TRBD1. Germline trimming cut 1 base from V and 4 bases from J; bases unmatched to any gene: 4. The germline gives CDR1 SGHTA, CDR2 FQGTGA. CDR3 length: 15 residues. The CDR3 DNA is TGTGCCAGCAGCTTAAACTCGGGACAGTACAATGAGCAGTTCTTC. Its protein product is CASSLNSGQYNEQFF.

This clone is a singleton in its sample. V and J are TRBV14 and TRBJ1-4; TRBD1 aligns across 7 bases. With 7 bases clipped from V and 7 bases from J, the junction kept 12 bases outside the gene matches. The CDR3 totals 15 residues. Germline V gives CDR1 SGHDN, CDR2 FVKESK. CDR3 nucleotides: TGTGCCAGCAAACTTACCGGGACAGCCGGTGAAAAACTGTTTTTT. It yields the protein CASKLTGTAGEKLFF.

The chain recombines TRBV12-3 or TRBV12-4 with TRBJ1-1; D not certain. This CDR3 has 13 amino acids. The V gene lost 4 bases and the J gene lost 0 bases, with 6 bases spanning the gap. The CDR3 loop reads CASSWGVNTEAFF. DNA of the CDR3: TGTGCCAGCAGTTGGGGTGTGAACACTGAAGCTTTCTTT.

CDR3 residues: CASTPSGKSRNSPLHF. The CDR3 region has the DNA TGTGCCAGCACCCCCTCCGGGAAAAGTCGCAATTCACCCCTCCACTTT. The chain employs TRBV7-2 and TRBJ1-6, with D hard to call. Germline loops: CDR1 SGHTA, CDR2 FQGNSA. The CDR3 runs to 16 residues. Between the trimmed V and J ends, which lost 7 bases and 7 bases, there was a span of 20 bases.

The genes are TRBV19 and TRBJ1-3, with D uncertain. Germline V CDR1 and CDR2: LNHDA, SQIVND (reference sequence). The CDR3 length is 14 residues. V was shortened by 10 bases and J by 0 bases, with 13 bases between the two germline ends. The CDR3 DNA is TGTGCCACCTCGGTTCAGTCCTCTGGAAACACCATATATTTT. This translates into CATSVQSSGNTIYF.

The gene calls are TRBV6-5 and TRBJ2-3; the match to TRBD2 covers 9 bases. CDR3 length: 15 amino acids. The J segment lost 2 bases and the V segment lost 5 bases, leaving 5 bases of the junction unmatched. The germline V gene has CDR1 MNHEY and CDR2 SVGAGI. The CDR3 DNA sequence: TGTGCCAGCAGTCGGCGGGGGGGTTACACAGATACGCAGTATTTT. Protein sequence: CASSRRGGYTDTQYF.

This chain links TRBV18 with TRBJ1-2; 7 nucleotides agree with TRBD1. Germline V gene sequence: CDR1 KGHSH, CDR2 LQKENI. The CDR3 is 15 amino acids. V lost 5 bases, J lost 6 bases, and 12 bases stayed unmatched. DNA of the CDR3: TGTGCCAGCTCAGGATCTCTGACAGGGAACCATGGCTACACCTTC. Its protein is CASSGSLTGNHGYTF. Based on the CDR3 plus reference TRBV18 and TRBJ1-2, the full variable domain is NAGVMQNPRHLVRRRGQEARLRCSPMKGHSHVYWYRQLPEEGLKFMVYLQKENIIDESGMPKERFSAEFPKEGPSILRIQQVVRGDSAAYFCASSGSLTGNHGYTFGSGTRLTVV.

This clone occurred a few times. The V gene is TRBV15, the J gene TRBJ1-2; D ambiguous. The V end was cut by 5 bases, the J end by 11 bases, with 21 bases between. Germline lookup yields CDR1 LNHNV and CDR2 YYDKDF (reference sequence). This CDR3 is 14 amino acids long. Here the CDR3 DNA reads TGTGCCACCAGCGGCCGGCAGGCGGCTAGGGCTTACACCTTC. Its protein is CATSGRQAARAYTF.

The chain couples TRBV7-3 to TRBJ2-1; 8 positions match TRBD2. V shed 4 bases and J 12 bases; nucleotides not matched to a gene: 5. Germline CDR1 reads SGHTA; CDR2 reads FQGTGA. CDR3 length: 12 amino acids. CDR3 sequence: CASSSQAGGQFF. As DNA, the CDR3 is TGTGCCAGCAGCTCTCAGGCGGGGGGGCAGTTCTTC.

This sequence joins TRBV10-1 and TRBJ2-5; D is ambiguous. V lost 3 bases to trimming and J lost 0 bases, with 14 bases between them. The CDR3 has 16 amino acids. Germline CDR1 and CDR2: WNHNN and SYGVQD (reference sequence). CDR3 in amino acids: CASSESPGRDQETQYF. In DNA, the CDR3 is TGCGCCAGCAGTGAAAGCCCCGGACGGGACCAAGAGACCCAGTACTTC.

The chain uses TRBV5-8 and TRBJ2-7; D is unresolved. Trimming shortened V by 3 bases and J by 4 bases, and 11 bases separated the two germline ends. Germline CDR1 is SGHTS and CDR2 is YDEGEE. The CDR3 consists of 13 residues. The chain's CDR3 is CASSSLLGYEQYF. CDR3 DNA sequence: TGTGCCAGCAGCTCCCTTTTAGGGTACGAGCAGTACTTC. The whole variable domain, remainder taken from reference TRBV5-8 and TRBJ2-7, is EAGVTQSPTHLIKTRGQQATLRCSPISGHTSVYWYQQALGLGLQFLLWYDEGEERNRGNFPPRFSGRQFPNYSSELNVNALELEDSALYLCASSSLLGYEQYFGPGTRLTVT.

In the case of this clone: Other nucleotide sequences from this sample produce the same CDR3. The genes are TRBV24-1 and TRBJ2-5; TRBD2 might be the D (6 bases). With 1 base removed from V and 5 bases from J, the gap between germline ends came to 16 bases. This CDR3 spans 16 amino acids. Germline lookup yields CDR1 KGHDR and CDR2 SFDVKD. The CDR3 DNA reads TGTGCCACCAGTGATTTCAACTCCCCTGGGAGGGAGACCCAGTACTTC. Translated, it gives CATSDFNSPGRETQYF.

The J gene is TRBJ1-1, the V gene TRBV6-6; D is unclear. V was trimmed by 4 bases and J by 3 bases, leaving 12 bases between them. There are 14 residues in the CDR3. CDR1 and CDR2 from the germline V gene are MNHNY and SVGAGI (reference sequence). The DNA for the CDR3 is TGTGCCAGCAGTTTCCGGGGTGGGGACACTGAAGCTTTCTTT. Protein sequence: CASSFRGGDTEAFF.

The chain employs TRBV28 and TRBJ1-5, with D perhaps matching TRBD1 (5 bases). CDR1 and CDR2 from the germline V gene are MDHEN and SYDVKM. The CDR3 sequence is 13 residues long. V lost 7 bases to trimming and J lost 7 bases, with 14 bases between them. DNA for the CDR3: TGTGCCAGCACCCGAGGAGGGGAACAGCCCCAGCATTTT. Encoded protein: CASTRGGEQPQHF.

The chain recombines TRBV2 with TRBJ1-1; possible D gene TRBD1, 5 bases. Germline-derived CDR1 and CDR2 are SNHLY and FYNNEI. The CDR3 spans 14 residues. Trimming took 4 bases from V and 0 from J, leaving 9 bases between them. The CDR3 nucleotides are TGTGCCAGCAGTGTAACAGGATTGAACACTGAAGCTTTCTTT. Translated, it gives CASSVTGLNTEAFF.

V is TRBV5-4 and J is TRBJ1-2; TRBD1 matches at 10 bases. Germline loops: CDR1 SGHNT, CDR2 YYREEE (reference sequence). CDR3 length: 17 amino acids. V was clipped by 5 bases and J by 4 bases; unmatched bases: 14. CDR3 sequence: CASSPSPTGQGTYGYTF. The CDR3 DNA reads as TGTGCCAGCAGTCCCTCCCCCACGGGACAGGGGACCTATGGCTACACCTTC.

V and J are TRBV11-1 and TRBJ1-2, with TRBD1 matching over 7 bases. Trimming cost V 4 bases and J 2 bases; bases outside gene matches: 4. Germline V gene lookup returns CDR1 SGHAT and CDR2 FQDESV (reference sequence). CDR3 size: 14 residues. The CDR3 region is CASSSLTGNYGYTF. In DNA form, the CDR3 reads TGTGCCAGCAGCTCTCTGACAGGGAACTATGGCTACACCTTC.

V gene TRBV15 combines with J gene TRBJ1-3; no clear D gene. Germline V gene lookup returns CDR1 LNHNV and CDR2 YYDKDF (reference sequence). CDR3 length: 14 amino acids. Trimming shortened V by 0 bases and J by 1 base, and 4 bases separated the two germline ends. CDR3 in amino acids: CATSRDVSGNTIYF. As DNA, the CDR3 is TGTGCCACCAGCAGAGATGTGTCTGGAAACACCATATATTTT.

This chain joins TRBV10-3 and TRBJ2-7; maybe TRBD1 (6 bases). Trimming stripped 6 bases from V and 0 bases from J, with 12 bases between. Germline CDR1 ENHRY, CDR2 SYGVKD. The CDR3 runs 14 residues. The CDR3 sequence is CAIRSGTPSYEQYF. The DNA for the CDR3 is TGTGCCATCAGATCCGGGACACCCTCCTACGAGCAGTACTTC.

The chain combines TRBV9 with TRBJ1-2, with a possible D match to TRBD1 (5 bases). V was cut by 3 bases and J by 5 bases, with 17 bases left in between. CDR1 and CDR2 from the germline V gene are SGDLS and YYNGEE. The CDR3 is 15 residues long. The CDR3 is CASSDSGTPLYGYTF. The CDR3 DNA reads as TGTGCCAGCAGCGACTCCGGGACGCCCCTATATGGCTACACCTTC.

This chain connects TRBV2 to TRBJ1-3, with D perhaps matching TRBD1 (6 bases). Trimming cost V 3 bases and J 0 bases, with 18 bases left between them. Germline CDR1 and CDR2: SNHLY and FYNNEI. CDR3 length equals 18 residues. The DNA of the CDR3 is TGTGCCAGCAGTGAGAGGATTACTGCAGGGGTCTCTGGAAACACCATATATTTT. It is translated as CASSERITAGVSGNTIYF.

V is TRBV5-1 and J is TRBJ2-7, with a tentative D call TRBD1 (6 bases). V was trimmed by 3 bases and J by 3 bases, leaving 16 bases between them. From germline, CDR1 is SGHRS and CDR2 YFSETQ. The CDR3 is made up of 15 amino acids. CDR3 sequence (DNA): TGCGCCAGCAGCTGGTCGGACAGAGGGGTCTACGAGCAGTACTTC. Residues: CASSWSDRGVYEQYF.

The rearrangement uses TRBV5-1 and TRBJ2-3; 7 positions match TRBD1. Germline loops: CDR1 SGHRS, CDR2 YFSETQ. The J segment lost 7 bases and the V segment lost 1 base, leaving 9 bases of the junction unmatched. The CDR3 extends over 15 amino acids. The CDR3 DNA reads TGCGCCAGCAGCTTGACGGACAGGAGTTTTTATACGCAGTATTTT. Translation gives CASSLTDRSFYTQYF.

The chain carries TRBV6-5 and TRBJ1-1; TRBD1 matches at 8 bases. The V and J ends lost 7 bases and 3 bases, in that order; junction bases with no gene match: 10. This CDR3 region has 15 residues. Germline V CDR1 and CDR2: MNHEY, SVGAGI. CDR3 loop: CASTTGGTGDTEAFF. The CDR3, as DNA: TGTGCCAGCACCACAGGGGGGACTGGCGACACTGAAGCTTTCTTT.

The chain couples TRBV6-5 to TRBJ1-5; the D is unclear. Trimming cost V 0 bases and J 4 bases, with 13 bases left between them. CDR3 length equals 16 residues. Per the germline V gene, CDR1 is MNHEY and CDR2 is SVGAGI. The CDR3: CASSYSARSGNQPQHF. CDR3 DNA sequence: TGTGCCAGCAGTTACTCGGCTCGATCGGGGAATCAGCCCCAGCATTTT.